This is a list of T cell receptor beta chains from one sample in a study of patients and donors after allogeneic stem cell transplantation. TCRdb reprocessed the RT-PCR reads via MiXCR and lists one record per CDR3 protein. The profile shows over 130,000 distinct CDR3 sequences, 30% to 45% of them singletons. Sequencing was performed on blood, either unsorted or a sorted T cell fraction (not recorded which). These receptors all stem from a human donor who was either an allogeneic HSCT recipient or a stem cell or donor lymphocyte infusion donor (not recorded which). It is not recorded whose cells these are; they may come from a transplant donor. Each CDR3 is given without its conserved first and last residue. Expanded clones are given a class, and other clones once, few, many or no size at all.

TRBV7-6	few	ASSPRDREKEKLF
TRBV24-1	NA	ATSESDRGDGYT
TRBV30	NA	AWSGDGRDTQY
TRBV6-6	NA	ASSYAPGQPQH
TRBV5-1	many	ASSLAESRPNYGYT
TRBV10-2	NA	ASSEKGNTEAF
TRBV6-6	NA	ASGKNVGQPQH
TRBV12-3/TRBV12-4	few	ASSPSDRFSNQPQH
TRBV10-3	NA	AISESGDGNTEAF
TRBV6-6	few	ASSYPTLGNTEAF
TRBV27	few	ASSLTMRGWETDTQY
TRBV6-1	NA	ASSETRRYYGYT
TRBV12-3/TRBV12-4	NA	ATIPGGGETQY
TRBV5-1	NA	ASRDHSYEQY
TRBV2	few	ASAAGRENQPQH
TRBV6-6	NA	ASSYGRRMFDTIY
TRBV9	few	ASTREGSLPDTQY
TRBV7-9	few	ASSSPSGRGGELF
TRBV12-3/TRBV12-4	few	ASSLAISSTDTQY
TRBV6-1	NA	ASSERTGRSNYGYT
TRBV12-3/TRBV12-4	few	ASSLDQARSGNQPQH